These 27 T cell receptor beta chains came from one sample sequenced in a study of T cell repertoires in cytomegalovirus infection. These TCRs' antigens remain unknown. TCRdb itself ran the reads through MiXCR, one entry per CDR3 protein. In the table there are approximately 990,000 distinct CDR3 sequences, approximately 30% of which are singletons. The sample here was cultured CD8+ T cells from PBMCs, taken from culture after CMV antigen stimulation. The receptors were gathered from a human donor in good health (CMV status not recorded). Some clones in this sample may be carry-over from other donors' samples.

This clonotype was recorded a few times. V usage is TRBV19 and J usage is TRBJ2-5, with 7 bases aligning to TRBD1. V was pared by 6 bases and J by 5 bases, with 6 bases of the junction left unmatched. Germline loops: CDR1 LNHDA, CDR2 SQIVND (reference sequence). The CDR3 consists of 13 residues. The CDR3 spells CASRTTGLETQYF. DNA for the CDR3: TGTGCCAGTAGGACGACAGGGCTGGAGACCCAGTACTTC.

The table lists this clonotype with a few counts. The CDR3 sequence is CASSERVVAGAHTGELFF. The CDR3 DNA reads TGTGCCAGCAGTGAAAGGGTGGTGGCAGGGGCTCACACCGGGGAGCTGTTTTTT. The chain links TRBV6-1 to TRBJ2-2; D is possibly TRBD1 (6 bases). This CDR3 is 18 amino acids long. Trimming removed 2 bases from V and 3 bases from J, with 19 bases in between. Germline V gene data show CDR1 as MNHNS and CDR2 as SASEGT.

This clonotype was observed a handful of times. This chain joins TRBV20-1 and TRBJ2-2; possible D gene TRBD2, 6 bases. The ends were cut back, 5 bases at V and 7 bases at J, with 11 bases in the middle. CDR1 and CDR2 (germline): DFQATT, SNEGSKA (reference sequence). The CDR3 is 12 residues long. The CDR3 DNA reads as TGCAGTGCTTGGGACTTCGGCGGGGAGCTGTTTTTT. Its translation is CSAWDFGGELFF.

This chain connects TRBV2 to TRBJ1-2; a possible D gene is TRBD1 (6 bases). CDR3 length: 13 residues. V gave up 5 bases and J gave up 7 bases, with 14 bases separating them. Germline V CDR1 and CDR2: SNHLY, FYNNEI. In nucleotides, the CDR3 is TGTGCCAGCAGTATTACAGGGTCTTTTGGCTACACCTTC. It translates to CASSITGSFGYTF.

This clonotype showed up just a few times. V usage is TRBV9 and J usage is TRBJ2-5; 16 bases are a match to TRBD2. The CDR3 totals 17 residues. Per the germline V gene, CDR1 is SGDLS and CDR2 is YYNGEE. V dropped 2 bases and J dropped 1; count of bases not matched to a gene: 2. The CDR3 sequence is CASSVGTSGGVQETQYF. The CDR3 DNA is TGTGCCAGCAGCGTCGGGACTAGCGGGGGGGTCCAAGAGACCCAGTACTTC.

This sequence joins TRBV6-5 and TRBJ1-2, with TRBD1 as a possible D gene (5 bases). CDR1 and CDR2 from the germline V gene are MNHEY and SVGAGI. The CDR3 loop spans 11 amino acids. The V and J ends lost 7 bases and 10 bases respectively, with 13 bases between them. CDR3 region: CASTKEGHYTF. CDR3 coding DNA: TGTGCCAGCACCAAGGAGGGGCACTACACCTTC.

Many counts were recorded for this clonotype. CDR3 protein: CASSFVTVGTNEKLFF. The CDR3 nucleotides read TGTGCCAGCAGTTTTGTGACTGTAGGGACTAATGAAAAACTGTTTTTT. This chain connects TRBV12-3 or TRBV12-4 to TRBJ1-4, with D uncertain. CDR3 length: 16 residues. V gave up 3 bases and J gave up 2 bases, with 13 bases separating them.

This clonotype has only a few counts. The J gene is TRBJ1-5, the V gene TRBV19; a possible D gene is TRBD1 (5 bases). The germline CDR1 and CDR2 sequences are LNHDA and SQIVND (reference sequence). CDR3 length: 14 residues. Trimming took off 1 base at V and 9 bases at J, with 13 bases between the two ends. The DNA for the CDR3 is TGTGCCAGTAGTATAGGGGACCTCCCCTGGCCCCAGCATTTT. Translated, it gives CASSIGDLPWPQHF.

This rearrangement joins TRBV5-5 to TRBJ1-1; D is unresolved. Trimming took 0 bases from V and 3 from J, leaving 6 bases between them. Germline V gene lookup returns CDR1 SGHKS and CDR2 YYEKEE (reference sequence). The CDR3 length is 13 residues. CDR3 amino acids: CASSLAEDTEAFF. CDR3 nucleotide sequence: TGTGCCAGCAGCTTGGCCGAGGACACTGAAGCTTTCTTT.

The chain couples TRBV6-6 to TRBJ2-2, with 7 bases fitting TRBD1. J gave up 6 bases and V 0 bases, and 7 bases lay outside the gene matches. CDR1 is MNHNY, CDR2 SVGAGI, per germline (reference sequence). The CDR3 spans 16 residues. CDR3 region: CASSYSKGGRAGELFF. The CDR3, as DNA: TGTGCCAGCAGTTACTCGAAAGGGGGCAGGGCCGGGGAGCTGTTTTTT.

This clonotype has at least ten counts. The chain recombines TRBV6-1 with TRBJ2-1; D assignment may be TRBD1 or TRBD2 (5 bases each). There are 16 residues in the CDR3. V lost 1 base and J lost 8, with 18 bases in between. Germline CDR1 MNHNS, CDR2 SASEGT. The CDR3 sequence: CASSEDWWGSRDEQFF. The CDR3 DNA reads TGTGCCAGCAGTGAAGACTGGTGGGGGAGTCGCGATGAGCAGTTCTTC.

Comment on this clonotype: Without the conserved terminal phenylalanine or tryptophan, this CDR3 likely stems from a read error. The V gene is TRBV27, the J gene TRBJ2-4; no clear D. This CDR3 is 14 amino acids long. V gave up 1 base and J gave up 1 base, with 5 bases separating them. The germline CDR1 and CDR2 sequences are MNHEY and SMNVEV (reference sequence). In DNA form, the CDR3 reads TGTGCCAGCAGTTTATTGGGGGCCAAAAACATTCAGTACCTC. This translates into CASSLLGAKNIQYL.

The rearrangement joins TRBV5-6 to TRBJ1-1, with unresolved D. CDR3 length: 12 amino acids. V lost 4 bases and J 9 bases, leaving 13 bases between the germline ends. The germline V gene has CDR1 SGHDT and CDR2 YYEEEE. The CDR3: CASSPGQVQAFF. The CDR3 DNA reads TGTGCCAGCAGCCCAGGTCAGGTTCAAGCTTTCTTT.

This chain uses TRBV27 with TRBJ2-5; D not certain. CDR3 size: 13 residues. V gave up 4 bases and J gave up 1 base, with 7 bases separating them. CDR1 is MNHEY, CDR2 SMNVEV, per germline (reference sequence). Written as DNA, the CDR3 is TGTGCCAGCAGTTCATCAATCCAAGAGACCCAGTACTTC. It is translated as CASSSSIQETQYF.

There are many counts of this clonotype. The gene calls are TRBV7-8 and TRBJ2-7; TRBD1 is a possible D gene (6 bases). The ends were cut back, 1 base at V and 2 bases at J, with 12 bases in the middle. The CDR3 extends over 15 amino acids. The germline CDR1 and CDR2 sequences are SGHVS and FQNEAQ. The CDR3 DNA follows: TGTGCCAGCAGCTTAGACAGGGACCGGCCCTACGAGCAGTACTTC. Its translation is CASSLDRDRPYEQYF.

V and J are TRBV7-2 and TRBJ1-1; D gene unclear. V was clipped by 5 bases and J by 1 base, with 11 bases between them. In germline, CDR1 is SGHTA, CDR2 FQGNSA. The CDR3 is made up of 14 amino acids. CDR3 bases: TGTGCCAGCAGCCAGGCCCTTACGAACACTGAAGCTTTCTTT. Translating gives CASSQALTNTEAFF.

The chain joins TRBV11-3 to TRBJ2-2; the D gene is possibly TRBD1 (5 bases). V lost 6 bases to trimming and J lost 4 bases, with 9 bases between them. Germline V gene data show CDR1 as SGHNT and CDR2 as YENEEA. The CDR3 length is 13 residues. CDR3 sequence reads: CASRETVTGELFF. In nucleotides, the CDR3 is TGTGCCAGCAGGGAGACAGTCACCGGGGAGCTGTTTTTT.

This clonotype was recorded only once. The chain combines TRBV28 with TRBJ2-1; tentatively, D is TRBD2 (6 bases). The CDR3 runs 15 residues. The germline gives CDR1 MDHEN, CDR2 SYDVKM. Trimming took off 3 bases at V and 4 bases at J, with 13 bases between the two ends. This chain's CDR3 is CASSLEGLVYNEQFF. As DNA, the CDR3 is TGTGCCAGCAGTTTGGAGGGACTGGTATACAATGAGCAGTTCTTC. Filled out from reference TRBV28 and TRBJ2-1, the complete variable domain reads DVKVTQSSRYLVKRTGEKVFLECVQDMDHENMFWYRQDPGLGLRLIYFSYDVKMKEKGDIPEGYSVSREKKERFSLILESASTNQTSMYLCASSLEGLVYNEQFFGPGTRLTVL.

The J gene is TRBJ1-1, the V gene TRBV20-1, with D possibly being TRBD1 (6 bases). Trimming took 6 bases from V and 7 from J, leaving 21 bases between them. The CDR3 totals 14 residues. Germline V gene sequence: CDR1 DFQATT, CDR2 SNEGSKA (reference sequence). CDR3 region: CSADGLVRGDEAFF. CDR3 bases: TGCAGTGCCGATGGACTCGTAAGGGGGGATGAAGCTTTCTTT.

The V gene is TRBV2, the J gene TRBJ2-5; 9 bases line up with TRBD1. The germline CDR1 and CDR2 sequences are SNHLY and FYNNEI. V lost 8 bases to trimming and J lost 4 bases; unmatched junction nucleotides: 11. The CDR3 runs 15 residues. The CDR3 protein is CASDSPGQGRETQYF. The CDR3 nucleotides are TGTGCCAGCGATTCTCCGGGACAGGGAAGAGAGACCCAGTACTTC.

The rearrangement joins TRBV3-1 to TRBJ2-3, with 9 bases matching TRBD2. This CDR3 has 17 residues. Germline CDR1 and CDR2: LGHDT and YNNKEL (reference sequence). The J segment lost 3 bases and the V segment lost 0 bases, leaving 7 bases of the junction unmatched. The CDR3, as DNA: TGTGCCAGCAGCCAAGATCGAGGCGGGGGGGCAACAGATACGCAGTATTTT. It is translated as CASSQDRGGGATDTQYF.

This clonotype was seen once. The chain joins TRBV9 to TRBJ2-5; D gene ambiguous. Germline V gene data show CDR1 as SGDLS and CDR2 as YYNGEE. V shed 0 bases and J shed 3 bases, with 9 bases lying between them. The CDR3 runs to 14 residues. The CDR3 is CASSVEVGKETQYF. As DNA, the CDR3 is TGTGCCAGCAGCGTAGAAGTAGGGAAAGAGACCCAGTACTTC.

Only a few counts were recorded for this clonotype. The chain links TRBV7-9 to TRBJ2-1; D may be TRBD2 (6 bases). This CDR3 has 13 amino acids. The V gene's germline CDR1 is SEHNR and CDR2 FQNEAQ (reference sequence). V gave up 5 bases and J gave up 8 bases, with 13 bases separating them. The CDR3 reads CASSPGGFDEQFF. As DNA, the CDR3 is TGTGCCAGCAGCCCTGGGGGGTTCGATGAGCAGTTCTTC.

The rearrangement uses TRBV6-2 or TRBV6-3 and TRBJ1-5; a weak D match, TRBD1 (6 bases). Trimming took off 5 bases at V and 0 bases at J, with 17 bases between the two ends. The CDR3 has 17 amino acids. Germline lookup yields CDR1 MNHEY and CDR2 SVGEGT. CDR3 nucleotide sequence: TGTGCCAGCAGTGATATCTGGACAGTCTATAGCAATCAGCCCCAGCATTTT. Protein sequence: CASSDIWTVYSNQPQHF.

Remarks on this clonotype: At one of its ends the junction is not consistent with the germline gene, which may arise from a read error. The chain employs TRBV7-4 and TRBJ2-1; 7 nucleotides line up with TRBD2. This CDR3 region has 17 residues. Germline CDR1 SGHVT, CDR2 SQSDAQ. The CDR3 DNA follows: TGTGTCAGCACGACGTCCCGGGCGGGAGATACCTACAATGAGCAGTTCTTC. It yields the protein CVSTTSRAGDTYNEQFF. Filled out from reference TRBV7-4 and TRBJ2-1, the complete variable domain reads GAGVSQSPRYKVAKRGRDVALRCDSISGHVTLYWYRQTLGQGSEVLTYSQSDAQRDKSGRPSGRFSAERPERSVSTLKIQRTEQGDSAVYLCVSTTSRAGDTYNEQFFGPGTRLTVL.

This clonotype appeared a few times. This chain uses TRBV12-3 or TRBV12-4 with TRBJ2-1; 7 nucleotides line up with TRBD1. J gave up 7 bases and V 6 bases, and 6 bases lay outside the gene matches. The CDR3 is made up of 13 amino acids. The CDR3 spells CASSPSRGNEQFF. CDR3 in DNA: TGTGCCAGCAGCCCCTCCAGGGGGAATGAGCAGTTCTTC.

The rearrangement links TRBV13 to TRBJ2-7; D possibly corresponds to TRBD1 (6 bases). The germline gives CDR1 PRHDT, CDR2 FYEKMQ (reference sequence). The CDR3 is 14 residues long. V was trimmed by 9 bases and J by 0 bases, leaving 15 bases between them. The CDR3 here is CASSPVGASYEQYF. CDR3 DNA sequence: TGTGCCAGTAGCCCCGTGGGGGCCTCCTACGAGCAGTACTTC.